Sequencing of this T cell receptor (beta chain) was carried out in a study of T cells in Graves' hyperthyroidism and ophthalmopathy (dated by TCRdb to about 2019). Study-level background: Peripheral blood samples were taken at initial diagnosis, before any treatment was given. Prospective prediction of ophthalmopathy was tested in an independent validation cohort consisting of roughly 20 hyperthyroidism patients and 17 patients who later progressed to ophthalmopathy. The study also compared thyroid tissue and blood T-cell repertoires from several Graves' hyperthyroidism patients. After sampling, hyperthyroidism patients received methimazole starting at 30 mg daily, and ophthalmopathy patients received high-dose intravenous methylprednisolone. The 75 to 100 discovery patients were divided at random into training and test sets in a 7:3 ratio. The paper describes TCR Vbeta CDR3 sequencing of 140 or so peripheral blood samples, made up of around 41 ophthalmopathy patients, approximately 76 hyperthyroidism patients and roughly 17 progressor patients. A discovery cohort of fewer than 110 patients, about 44 with Graves' ophthalmopathy and fewer than 65 with stable Graves' hyperthyroidism, was used to find distinguishing TCR V-J signatures. General findings and caveats noted by the study authors: In cross-validation, a model built on a 13 V-J signature told ophthalmopathy apart from stable hyperthyroidism with about 90% sensitivity and about 81% specificity, and in testing the same model reached 80%/75%. During validation, the model predicted progression to ophthalmopathy a median of approximately six months ahead of onset, with more than 55% sensitivity and about 75% specificity. Sample size was not statistically predetermined, and investigators were not blinded to group allocation. Blood samples also contained most of the expanded thyroid clonotypes (frequency above 0.001), which suggests that blood repertoires may reflect thyroid immune responses.

This clonotype occurred many times. Its binding antigen is unknown. Per-base qualities were not stored, and no clone one base away is much larger. After removal of 0 bases from V and 0 bases from J, the junction retains 4 bases not matched to a gene. The CDR3 has 16 amino acids, counting the end cysteine and phenylalanine. Of all the DNA, just the CDR3 is kept, 48 bases in frame from base 1. From the germline V gene, CDR1 is LGHNT and CDR2 is FRNRAP. The TCR beta CDR3 regions were amplified from the RNA transcripts. A first-round RT-PCR of the TCR CDR3 used the HTBI primer set with the Qiagen OneStep RT-PCR kit. Libraries were constructed in a second round of multiplex PCR, after which size selection and purification were carried out. Paired-end sequencing of the libraries was performed with 100 bp reads on an Illumina HiSeq2000. For the original study's pipeline: SOAPnuke was used to process the raw data, with reads discarded if the reads contained adapters or uncalled bases, had a mean Phred below 15, or lacked an exact constant-primer or identifier match. COPE v1.2.5 was used to merge high-quality paired reads, and clonotypes were defined as unique nucleotide sequences. MiTCR v1.1 was used to align clonotypes to the IMGT TRBV, TRBD and TRBJ reference segments. Analysis was restricted to V-J combinations with a frequency above 0.0001, which covered about 99% of repertoires. A TCS score was defined as the ratio of F50 (clonal expansion) to E x V (chaos), with BLOSUM62-based TCRdist applied between CDR3 peptides within each V-J. Welch's t-statistics and random forest reduced approximately 520 V-J features to 10 to 15, which were used in a naive Bayes classifier (R e1071). TCRdb reanalyzed the raw reads on its own, using fastp at Q25 for trimming and MiXCR for clone calling, and kept in-frame beta chains. Entries are consolidated by CDR3 protein sequence, retaining the most common genes and DNA. TCRdb's processing, not the authors', yielded these V and J calls. The sample table holds some 560,000 distinct CDR3 sequences, of which about a sixth were seen once. 7.3% of the sample is held by the ten biggest clonotypes.

A patient counted as having stable Graves' hyperthyroidism if no progression to ophthalmopathy occurred over 18 months of follow-up. Hyperthyroidism patients were newly diagnosed, with disease duration under 2 months, and aged 18 to 65 years. Patients with uncontrolled infections, other autoimmune diseases, pregnancy or lactation were excluded. Diagnoses were based on clinical symptoms, serum thyroxine and TRAb, thyroid ultrasound and orbital computed tomography. PBMCs were isolated from approximately 10 ml of fresh peripheral blood by Ficoll-Paque density gradient centrifugation. Trizol reagent was used to extract total RNA, and RNA quality was then checked on an Agilent 2100 Bioanalyzer.

The sequence was obtained from a woman aged 25 to 39 with Graves' hyperthyroidism. Rearrangement joined TRBV12-5 to TRBJ1-1, with 7 central nucleotides matching TRBD1. Sequenced: blood. CDR3 protein: CASGLVLQGMNTEAFF. At the DNA level, the sequence is TGTGCTAGTGGTTTGGTACTACAGGGGATGAACACTGAAGCTTTCTTT.